This TCR beta chain was recorded in a study of T cell repertoires in cytomegalovirus infection. As for the study in general: From public TCR beta signatures came an indication of both CMV infection and matching HLA type. Study-level results: Clonotypes of TCR beta that were HLA-C-restricted and CMV-specific dominated the ex vivo response.

The CDR3 sequence is 18 residues long. V shed 4 bases and J 6 bases; nucleotides not matched to a gene: 20. In germline, CDR1 is SQVTM, CDR2 ANQGSEA. TCRdb independently ran MiXCR on the reads; one entry per CDR3 protein. The profile shows about 180,000 distinct CDR3 sequences, 14% of them singletons. This clonotype appeared many times. Its antigen is currently unknown. Specimen: PBMCs. The sequence came from a human donor in good health (CMV status not recorded). Some clones in this sample may be carry-over from other donors' samples. V and J are TRBV29-1 and TRBJ2-1, with 8 bases aligning to TRBD2. The CDR3 bases are TGCAGCGTTGTACCCCGGTGGAGCGGGAGTATTAGGAGCAATGAGCAGTTCTTC. It specifies CSVVPRWSGSIRSNEQFF.